These 8 T cell receptor beta chains originate from one sample sequenced in a study of blood T cells in healthy people across ages. The second PCR ran roughly 6 to 11 cycles with a sample-barcoded 5' primer and J-beta primers. TCRdb recomputed calls from the 5' RACE reads with MiXCR, one row per CDR3 protein. Here the sample spans some 930,000 distinct CDR3 sequences, 25% to 35% being singletons. These data were also reused for a study on T cells of mothers and their children.

What was sequenced was blood. The receptor source for this set is a woman aged 40 to 50 in good health.

Ten or more counts support this clonotype. V gene TRBV20-1 combines with J gene TRBJ1-2; TRBD1 matches 7 bases. Losses at the gene ends were 4 bases for V and 8 bases for J; bases not matched to a gene: 13. The CDR3 spans 14 residues. Germline CDR1 is DFQATT and CDR2 is SNEGSKA (reference sequence). CDR3 residues: CSAIETGTANGYTF. DNA for the CDR3: TGCAGTGCTATAGAGACAGGGACCGCGAACGGCTACACCTTC.

A word on this clonotype: The junction departs from germline at one end; a sequencing error may be responsible. This chain uses TRBV20-1 with TRBJ2-7; 8 bases fit TRBD1. Germline V gene data show CDR1 as DFQATT and CDR2 as SNEGSKA (reference sequence). This CDR3 is built from 16 residues. The CDR3 here is CSVREARGRGSYEQYF. Here the CDR3 DNA reads TGCAGTGTTAGAGAAGCCAGGGGGCGCGGGTCCTACGAGCAGTACTTC.

The DNA for the CDR3 is TGTGCCAGCAGTTTTTCTGCAGGGCAGAGGATTACTGAAGCTTTCTTT. It yields the protein CASSFSAGQRITEAFF. The V and J genes are TRBV28 and TRBJ1-1, with a weak D call TRBD1 (5 bases). The CDR3 consists of 16 residues. The germline gives CDR1 MDHEN, CDR2 SYDVKM. The V and J ends lost 3 bases and 5 bases respectively, with 19 bases between them.

The rearrangement joins TRBV20-1 to TRBJ1-1; no reliable D call. Germline values: CDR1 DFQATT, CDR2 SNEGSKA (reference sequence). This CDR3 has 12 residues. V lost 5 bases and J lost 2, with 9 bases in between. DNA of the CDR3: TGCAGTGCTGACTTAGCTAACACTGAAGCTTTCTTT. Translating it yields CSADLANTEAFF.

In its sample, this clonotype was seen many times. The chain couples TRBV28 to TRBJ2-7, with no clear D. Germline CDR1 is MDHEN and CDR2 is SYDVKM. V lost 4 bases and J 9 bases, leaving 10 bases between the germline ends. This CDR3 is built from 11 residues. The CDR3 DNA sequence: TGTGCCAGCAGTTCGGGCATGGGGCAGTACTTC. It yields the protein CASSSGMGQYF.

The J gene is TRBJ1-4, the V gene TRBV7-2, with a tentative D call TRBD1 (6 bases). Germline CDR1 reads SGHTA; CDR2 reads FQGNSA. Trimming cost V 0 bases and J 5 bases, with 13 bases left between them. The CDR3 spans 16 residues. The CDR3 DNA reads as TGTGCCAGCAGCTTAGCAGTCGTGGGGGCCAATGAAAAACTGTTTTTT. Its protein is CASSLAVVGANEKLFF.

This clonotype has only one observation. This sequence joins TRBV4-1 and TRBJ1-5, with a weak D call TRBD1 (5 bases). The CDR3 is made up of 14 amino acids. Germline V gene sequence: CDR1 MGHRA, CDR2 YSYEKL. Trimming pared 4 bases from V and 9 bases from J, leaving 16 bases between. The DNA of the CDR3 is TGCGCCAGCAGCCCCGGGACGCCGAGAGGGCCCCAGCATTTT. Its protein product is CASSPGTPRGPQHF.

This clonotype was recorded at least ten times. At one of its ends the junction is not consistent with the germline gene, which may arise from a read error. V usage is TRBV5-1 and J usage is TRBJ2-1; the D call may be TRBD1 or TRBD2 (7 bases each). Germline V gene data show CDR1 as SGHRS and CDR2 as YFSETQ. The CDR3 is 12 amino acids. The chain's CDR3 is CASRQGGNEQFF. CDR3 nucleotide sequence: TGTGCCAGCAGACAGGGAGGGAATGAGCAGTTCTTC. The entire variable domain, with the rest obtained from reference TRBV5-1 and TRBJ2-1, is as follows: KAGVTQTPRYLIKTRGQQVTLSCSPISGHRSVSWYQQTPGQGLQFLFEYFSETQRNKGNFPGRFSGRQFSNSRSEMNVSTLELGDSALYLCASRQGGNEQFFGPGTRLTVL.